A selection of T cell receptor beta chains follows, all from one sample in a study of response to subunit inactivated influenza vaccine. TCRdb passed the RT-PCR reads through MiXCR, listing each CDR3 protein once. This sample carries roughly 160,000 distinct CDR3 sequences, about 10% of them seen once, and the ten largest clones take about a third. The sample was CD8+ T cells sorted from PBMCs, taken less than 25 months after vaccination. The source of these receptors is a man aged 50 to 69 who received an inactivated influenza vaccine. Both conserved end residues are part of each CDR3.

V gene: TRBV28
J gene: TRBJ2-7
CDR3 protein: CASRQDRGLYEQYF

V gene: TRBV4-1
J gene: TRBJ2-1
CDR3 protein: CASRGGAGVFGEQFF

V gene: TRBV27
J gene: TRBJ2-1
CDR3 protein: CASSPGTTPYNEQFF

V gene: TRBV6-5
J gene: TRBJ1-5
CDR3 protein: CASSYGSGSNQPQHF

V gene: TRBV28
J gene: TRBJ1-5
CDR3 protein: CASSFLGTDQPQHF

V gene: TRBV24-1
J gene: TRBJ2-1
CDR3 protein: CATSEIGTSYNEQFF

V gene: TRBV5-6
J gene: TRBJ2-1
CDR3 protein: CASSSIRDRGLVEQFF

V gene: TRBV28
J gene: TRBJ2-5
CDR3 protein: CASSYTPGQNLETQYF

V gene: TRBV13
J gene: TRBJ2-1
CDR3 protein: CASHHMTSGKGEQFF

V gene: TRBV28
J gene: TRBJ2-2
CDR3 protein: CASRPGTSGLDTGELFF

V gene: TRBV30
J gene: TRBJ2-7
CDR3 protein: CAWSGFAGSYEQYF

V gene: TRBV20-1
J gene: TRBJ2-1
CDR3 protein: CSAQWHQDSYNEQFF

V gene: TRBV12-3/TRBV12-4
J gene: TRBJ2-7
CDR3 protein: CASSHGTPPSHEQYF

V gene: TRBV20-1
J gene: TRBJ2-7
CDR3 protein: CSARAPGHLNEQYF

V gene: TRBV20-1
J gene: TRBJ2-1
CDR3 protein: CSARGPGFYNEQFF

V gene: TRBV13
J gene: TRBJ1-4
CDR3 protein: CASSPTIPGTGGEKLFF

V gene: TRBV6-5
J gene: TRBJ1-2
CDR3 protein: CASSYSRQALYGYTF

V gene: TRBV25-1
J gene: TRBJ2-2
CDR3 protein: CASSGGNTGELFF

V gene: TRBV29-1
J gene: TRBJ2-7
CDR3 protein: CSVGLAGREQYF

V gene: TRBV29-1
J gene: TRBJ1-2
CDR3 protein: CSVEDPDYYGYTF

V gene: TRBV4-1
J gene: TRBJ2-1
CDR3 protein: CASSLRDSEPDEQFF

V gene: TRBV25-1
J gene: TRBJ2-2
CDR3 protein: CASSEFSGTGELFF

V gene: TRBV6-5
J gene: TRBJ2-3
CDR3 protein: CASSYGPDERFTDTQYF

V gene: TRBV5-4
J gene: TRBJ2-1
CDR3 protein: CASSSGQSSYNEQFF

V gene: TRBV28
J gene: TRBJ2-6
CDR3 protein: CASRIPRAGANVLTF

V gene: TRBV27
J gene: TRBJ2-3
CDR3 protein: CASSLLDNDLLTDTQYF

V gene: TRBV5-1
J gene: TRBJ2-7
CDR3 protein: CASSPDRIYEQYF

V gene: TRBV6-5
J gene: TRBJ2-1
CDR3 protein: CASSSTPYNEQFF

V gene: TRBV12-3/TRBV12-4
J gene: TRBJ2-7
CDR3 protein: CASSSVTGSEQYF

V gene: TRBV9
J gene: TRBJ2-1
CDR3 protein: CASSGWDGKYNEQFF

V gene: TRBV29-1
J gene: TRBJ2-1
CDR3 protein: CSVDLGYNEQFF

V gene: TRBV28
J gene: TRBJ2-5
CDR3 protein: CASTSEGSGKTQYF

V gene: TRBV7-9
J gene: TRBJ2-1
CDR3 protein: CASSSYLGGVGNEQFF

V gene: TRBV28
J gene: TRBJ1-6
CDR3 protein: CASSSDSEFNSPLHF

V gene: TRBV6-2/TRBV6-3
J gene: TRBJ2-7
CDR3 protein: CASSYSPSGKFYEQYF

V gene: TRBV12-3/TRBV12-4
J gene: TRBJ2-3
CDR3 protein: CASSFLGATDTQYF

V gene: TRBV7-8
J gene: TRBJ2-1
CDR3 protein: CASDTTGGGYNEQFF

V gene: TRBV27
J gene: TRBJ2-5
CDR3 protein: CASSPTLPKETQYF

V gene: TRBV29-1
J gene: TRBJ1-2
CDR3 protein: CSVESLYGYTF